Presented here are 10 T cell receptor beta chains from one specimen sequenced in a study of cytomegalovirus exposure and HLA in healthy donors. 13 Jbeta primers and 60 Vbeta primers were used for the PCR. The protocol was immunoSEQ multiplex PCR, while the TCRdb copy is restricted to in-frame clones and leaves out a portion. The repertoire holds around 180,000 clones, with 80% as singletons. Sequenced sample: PBMCs. The receptors were gathered from a man aged 30 to 39 in good health and CMV-seropositive.

This sequence joins TRBV4-2 and TRBJ2-7, with 12 bases fitting TRBD2. Germline V gives CDR1 LGHNA, CDR2 YNFKEQ. The ends lost 4 bases at V and 0 bases at J; junction bases unmatched: 7. The CDR3 is 17 amino acids. In nucleotides, the CDR3 is TGTGCCAGCAGCCGTCGGACTAGCGGGGAGAGCTCCTACGAGCAGTACTTC. It codes for CASSRRTSGESSYEQYF.

V gene TRBV25-1 combines with J gene TRBJ2-1; 12 nucleotides match TRBD2. The CDR3 consists of 15 residues. V shed 7 bases, J shed 4 bases, and the junction held 5 bases outside the gene matches. Germline loops: CDR1 MGHDK, CDR2 SYGVNS. For the CDR3, the DNA is TGTGCCAGCACAACGCTAGCGGGAGGGTACAATGAGCAGTTCTTC. This gives the protein CASTTLAGGYNEQFF.

This sequence joins TRBV5-4 and TRBJ2-7, with 12 bases aligning to TRBD2. V gave up 1 base and J gave up 6 bases; unmatched junction bases: 5. The germline gives CDR1 SGHNT, CDR2 YYREEE (reference sequence). The CDR3 is 15 residues long. CDR3: CASSLLAGGPFEQYF. As DNA, the CDR3 is TGTGCCAGCAGCTTGCTAGCGGGGGGGCCTTTCGAGCAGTACTTC.

The chain links TRBV28 to TRBJ2-7; maybe TRBD2 (5 bases). Trimming removed 3 bases from V and 0 bases from J, with 6 bases in between. The V gene's germline CDR1 is MDHEN and CDR2 SYDVKM. This CDR3 region has 13 residues. CDR3 in amino acids: CASSFGNSYEQYF. The CDR3 region has the DNA TGTGCCAGCAGTTTCGGGAACTCCTACGAGCAGTACTTC.

This clone turned up a few times. The J gene is TRBJ2-5, the V gene TRBV5-1; TRBD1 is a possible D gene (6 bases). CDR1 is SGHRS, CDR2 YFSETQ, per germline. This CDR3 region has 13 residues. Trimming took 5 bases from V and 4 from J, leaving 12 bases between them. For the CDR3, the DNA is TGCGCCAGCAGGGCGGCACAGGGAGAGACCCAGTACTTC. It yields the protein CASRAAQGETQYF. Full variable domain (rest looked up from reference TRBV5-1 and TRBJ2-5): KAGVTQTPRYLIKTRGQQVTLSCSPISGHRSVSWYQQTPGQGLQFLFEYFSETQRNKGNFPGRFSGRQFSNSRSEMNVSTLELGDSALYLCASRAAQGETQYFGPGTRLLVL.

The V gene is TRBV5-1, the J gene TRBJ2-5; 9 nucleotides line up with TRBD1. The junction had 8 bases not matched to a gene; V was cut back by 4 bases and J by 1 base. Germline CDR1 is SGHRS and CDR2 is YFSETQ. The CDR3 is 16 amino acids. The CDR3 loop reads CASSRQGEITQETQYF. For the CDR3, the DNA is TGCGCCAGCAGCCGACAGGGGGAGATTACCCAAGAGACCCAGTACTTC.

V is TRBV5-1 and J is TRBJ2-7; 7 bases line up with TRBD1. Losses at the gene ends were 1 base for V and 5 bases for J; bases not matched to a gene: 9. Germline V gene data show CDR1 as SGHRS and CDR2 as YFSETQ. The CDR3 is 15 residues long. This CDR3 is CASSLRTGALHEQYF. As DNA, the CDR3 is TGCGCCAGCAGCTTGAGGACAGGTGCGCTTCACGAGCAGTACTTC.

The chain is built from TRBV7-2 and TRBJ1-5; TRBD1 aligns across 8 bases. Germline loops: CDR1 SGHTA, CDR2 FQGNSA. The CDR3 runs to 15 residues. V dropped 1 base and J dropped 6; count of bases not matched to a gene: 5. The CDR3 loop is CASSLDSGGFQPQHF. CDR3 nucleotides: TGTGCCAGCAGCTTAGATTCAGGGGGCTTTCAGCCCCAGCATTTT. Full variable domain (missing parts from reference TRBV7-2 and TRBJ1-5): GAGVSQSPSNKVTEKGKDVELRCDPISGHTALYWYRQSLGQGLEFLIYFQGNSAPDKSGLPSDRFSAERTGGSVSTLTIQRTQQEDSAVYLCASSLDSGGFQPQHFGDGTRLSIL.

The chain uses TRBV6-4 and TRBJ2-5; 11 bases agree with TRBD2. Looked up from germline, CDR1 is MRHNA and CDR2 is SNTAGT. Trimming cost V 4 bases and J 4 bases; bases outside gene matches: 11. The CDR3 is made up of 17 amino acids. The CDR3 loop reads CASSAASGGIQRETQYF. The CDR3 DNA sequence: TGTGCCAGCAGTGCGGCTAGCGGGGGGATCCAGCGAGAGACCCAGTACTTC.

This chain connects TRBV7-2 to TRBJ1-6, with no clear D. Germline V gene sequence: CDR1 SGHTA, CDR2 FQGNSA. With 5 bases removed from V and 5 bases from J, the gap between germline ends came to 13 bases. This CDR3 is 15 amino acids long. The CDR3 loop is CASSPAGGNNSPLHF. For the CDR3, the DNA is TGTGCCAGCAGCCCGGCGGGAGGAAATAATTCACCCCTCCACTTT. The whole variable domain, remainder taken from reference TRBV7-2 and TRBJ1-6, is GAGVSQSPSNKVTEKGKDVELRCDPISGHTALYWYRQSLGQGLEFLIYFQGNSAPDKSGLPSDRFSAERTGGSVSTLTIQRTQQEDSAVYLCASSPAGGNNSPLHFGNGTRLTVT.